The text below deals with one TCR beta chain. This clone was seen more than once but under ten times. Which antigen it targets is not known. Base qualities are missing; no much larger clone stands one base away. Library prep was done by the immunoSEQ multiplex PCR assay. For the multiplex PCR, a mixture combining 60 forward primers for TCR Vbeta segments and 13 reverse primers for TCR Jbeta segments was used. The CDR3 region of rearranged TCR beta genes was amplified from genomic DNA by a multiplex PCR assay. The Illumina HiSeq System was used to sequence the amplified TCR beta libraries as 87-base-pair reads. The authors' analysis ran thus. In a later analysis, 80 million or so unique TCR beta chains were counted across the approximately 640 repertoires, and some 10 million of these chains were shared by at least two donors. To remove PCR and sequencing errors, raw reads were error-corrected and collapsed into unique sequences using a nearest-neighbor algorithm that merged closely related sequences. CDR3 sequences were aligned to IMGT reference sequences to assign V, D and J gene segments. Each retained sequence needed at least a six-nucleotide match to both a V gene segment and a J gene segment. A rearrangement counted as productive if the CDR3 had no stop codons and remained in frame with V and J, and every other rearrangement counted as non-productive. Following IMGT convention, CDR3 was defined as the stretch from the second conserved V-encoded cysteine up to the conserved J-encoded phenylalanine. In an earlier analysis of around 600 of the donors, sequences lacking an unambiguous match to a single V gene segment were excluded. In an earlier analysis of approximately 610 of the donors, V segments were called functional above 56.7% productive rearrangements and were called segregating when the between-donor standard deviation exceeded 5%. A statistical classification framework was built for diagnosing cytomegalovirus status from the catalog of TCR beta chain sequences. In a later analysis, TCR nucleotide sequences were compared against IMGT/GENE-DB human TR gene sequences so that V and J genes could be assigned. In a later analysis, CDR3 sequences and most-parsimonious VDJ recombination scenarios were assigned using the TCRdist pipeline. In a later analysis, each TCR beta chain was defined by its CDR3 amino acid sequence together with its V-gene family, and reads without a unique V-gene family were excluded. To address suspected cross-contamination and a sequencing artifact, a later analysis removed 592 highly shared, low-generation-probability nucleotide sequences. In a later analysis, a clonal expansion index was calculated for each public chain from normalized within-repertoire ranks of inferred template counts. Generation probabilities in a later analysis came from a VDJ recombination model fitted to out-of-frame rearrangements, and those results were checked against IGoR. A later analysis scored TCR-TCR, TCR-HLA and TCR-CMV co-occurrence with hypergeometric tests, applying a repertoire-size bias correction to TCR pairs. In a later analysis, false discovery rates were estimated by permuting HLA or CMV assignments 20 times. In a later analysis, co-occurring TCRs were grouped using DBSCAN, with TCRdist sequence similarity added in when clustering inside HLA-allele-positive subsets. Repertoires with fewer than 30,000 or more than 120,000 public chains were left out of co-occurrence clustering, as were about five repertoires with anomalous nucleotide sharing. Here the immuneACCESS table is served through TCRdb, limited to in-frame sequences with V and J called. Missing clones are a known gap in these copies; in checked studies unresolved V genes cover under half, and the rest lacks a known reason. That table supplies the V and J calls and clone size; D and trimming were determined from the DNA. This sample gives about 150,000 clones in total; around 9.6% of them show up just once. The top ten clonotypes cover less than 2% of the sample.

The data originate from a study of cytomegalovirus exposure and HLA in healthy donors (TCRdb year 2017). Regarding the complete study: An earlier analysis of a few hundred of the donors reported approximately 280 Gb of sequence data and some 110 million unique TCR beta sequences obtained from about 179 million T cells. Roughly 290 gigabases of sequencing data and roughly 80 million unique TCR sequences made up an early release that covered about 640 HLA-typed donors. Among the roughly 410 genotyped donors, under 90% belonged to the genetic ancestry cluster associated with self-reported Caucasian donors. The study aimed to test whether signatures of past pathogen exposure could be identified by cataloging public T cell receptors. The study used immunosequencing to profile the T cell repertoires of several hundred subjects and linked those repertoires to cytomegalovirus serostatus. In addition to the first cohort of 650 to 800 subjects, a separate validation cohort of approximately 120 different subjects was used. The study combined high-throughput TCR immunosequencing, statistical association of individual TCRs with disease status, and machine learning to predict cytomegalovirus infection status. A later analysis re-examined previously published TCR beta repertoires from hundreds of donors and added high-resolution HLA genotyping to investigate patterns of TCR occurrence. Rather than drawing on any new phenotypic data, the later analysis identified candidate immune exposures from TCR beta sequences and the way those sequences occurred across donors. In an earlier analysis of 587 of the donors, high-throughput TCR beta sequencing was used to judge whether each TCR beta V gene segment behaved as functional or pseudogenic. Donor age, sex, ethnicity and CMV serostatus were collected together with the repertoire data. In a later genetic analysis, genome-wide SNP genotypes for about three fifths of the roughly 670 donors were used, and that subset was treated as a discovery cohort. All discovery cohort repertoires had been generated using a single sequencing platform. Both class I and class II loci were covered by HLA typing, at four-digit resolution. The number of donors typed differed by locus, with about 629-630 for A, B, C, DRB1 and DQB1, more than 500 for DQA1, 600 to 610 for DPA1, and approximately 470 for DPB1. Several DR-DQ haplotypes were treated as single units for association and clustering because of strong linkage in the cohort. Across roughly 420 genotyped donors of the cohort, an average of roughly 250,000 unique TCR beta nucleotide sequences per donor were sequenced, and roughly a sixth of those sequences were non-productive. The study at large found these results: A further reported finding was that TCR beta sequences accurately predicted the HLA-A and HLA-B alleles for most subjects in the first cohort. The study listed 164 TCR beta chains as associated with cytomegalovirus. A cluster of highly shared sequence variants was judged likely to be a technical artifact of the sequencing pipeline. A later analysis found that most CMV-associated TCR beta chains appeared HLA-restricted, with HLA associations seemingly driven largely by CMV exposure. This cohort had only TCR beta chains sequenced, and the lack of alpha or paired-chain data limited which features could be detected. Because HLA typing was missing for some donors at each locus, association tests included only the typed subset. Roughly uniform sequencing depth across donors was assumed in presence/absence analyses, although this assumption may not hold. According to a later analysis, TCR association rates differed among HLA loci, with DRB1 alleles showing the most associated TCRs and HLA-C alleles showing the fewest. A later analysis reported that several top co-occurrence clusters appeared linked to parvovirus B19, influenza, CMV and Epstein-Barr virus. Across donors, most TCR sequences were observed very rarely, whereas some public TCRs were present in many individuals. CMV serostatus was the only immune exposure information available for the cohort. A few of the identified cytomegalovirus-associated TCR beta chains were confirmed in vitro to be specific for cytomegalovirus antigens. A later genetic analysis reported fewer N-insertions in productive TCRs among donors in an Asian-associated ancestry cluster than the approximately 700-donor mean. The authors suggested that the approach could potentially be extended to other disease states and immunological phenotypes. The classifier was reported to diagnose cytomegalovirus status with high specificity and sensitivity in both the original cohort and the validation cohort. In a later analysis, HLA-associated TCR beta chains were found to be more clonally expanded and to have lower generation probabilities than equally common non-associated chains. Assigning TCR associations to individual alleles was difficult when HLA alleles, especially DR and DQ, strongly co-occurred. A later analysis associated roughly 17,000 TCR beta sequences with specific HLA alleles at a false discovery rate of 0.05. Because counts were too low, roughly 17 rarely observed V segments, including chromosome 9 orphons, were left out of the earlier analysis of about 620 of the donors. An association between a missense DCLRE1C variant and V-gene and J-gene trimming of TCR beta chains was found in a later genetic analysis and replicated in an independent cohort. Some IMGT-functional V segments, including TRBV6-2 and TRBV6-3, could not be distinguished by the 87-base-pair reads and were therefore excluded. Linkage disequilibrium might explain the correlated functional status among segregating V segments, but an unknown experimental factor could not be excluded. In an earlier analysis of a few hundred of the donors, most TCR beta V segments were observed in productive rearrangements about 90% or about 30% of the time, broadly matching IMGT annotations.

The CDR3 runs 15 amino acids, cysteine and phenylalanine included. Only the CDR3 region is kept as DNA, spanning 45 bases read in frame from base 1. The V end loses 4 bases and the J end loses 2 bases, and a stretch of 15 bases separates them. For CDR1 and CDR2, the germline V gene (reference sequence) lists GTSNPN and SVGIG. The cohort comprised approximately 700 healthy bone marrow donors. At the time of sampling, every cohort member was nominally healthy, though immune exposures that went unrecorded were likely present. The donor was CMV seronegative and belonged to the group of 352 seronegative cohort members. A peripheral blood sample was collected from each donor, and TCR beta sequencing was performed on peripheral blood mononuclear cells. The Qiagen DNeasy Blood Extraction Kit was used to extract genomic DNA from the blood cell samples.

The sequence came from a male donor in good health and CMV-seronegative. The rearrangement joined TRBV30 to TRBJ2-1; perhaps TRBD2 is the D gene, with 6 bases matching. The source material was PBMCs. The CDR3 sequence is CAWIFRESAYNEQFF. The sequenced DNA: TGTGCCTGGATTTTCCGGGAGAGCGCCTACAATGAGCAGTTCTTC.